The 19 T cell receptor beta chains reported below all come from one sample, sequenced in a study of T cells after yellow fever vaccination. TCRdb reprocessed the 5' RACE reads with MiXCR, giving one entry per CDR3 protein. Counted here are 200,000 to 250,000 distinct CDR3 sequences, roughly 3.3% occurring once; the ten biggest clones make up approximately 3.5%. This sample comprised CD4+ T cells sorted from PBMCs, obtained 10 days after the yellow fever booster vaccination. The receptors come from a young man who received the YFV17D yellow fever vaccine.

This clonotype was observed many times. This rearrangement joins TRBV5-1 to TRBJ2-5; D is tentatively TRBD1 or TRBD2 (6 bases each). The CDR3 runs 17 residues. V lost 0 bases to trimming and J lost 5 bases, with 20 bases between them. CDR1 SGHRS and CDR2 YFSETQ come from the germline V gene. CDR3 sequence: CASSLGSPTGAGETQYF. The CDR3 DNA reads TGCGCCAGCAGCTTGGGGTCCCCAACGGGGGCTGGGGAGACCCAGTACTTC.

This clonotype was counted many times. This sequence joins TRBV7-2 and TRBJ2-1; TRBD2 matches at 8 bases. V shed 3 bases and J 9 bases; nucleotides not matched to a gene: 7. The CDR3 extends over 14 amino acids. CDR1 is SGHTA, CDR2 FQGNSA, per germline. This CDR3 is CASSFSGVRPEQFF. CDR3 sequence (DNA): TGTGCCAGCAGCTTTAGCGGGGTTCGGCCTGAGCAGTTCTTC.

This clonotype has just a few counts. V usage is TRBV15 and J usage is TRBJ1-2; D is perhaps TRBD1 (5 bases). V gave up 0 bases and J gave up 8 bases, with 13 bases separating them. This CDR3 has 14 residues. Germline V CDR1 and CDR2: LNHNV, YYDKDF (reference sequence). The chain's CDR3 is CATSREGGTLGYTF. Here the CDR3 DNA reads TGTGCCACCAGCAGAGAGGGGGGGACCCTCGGCTACACCTTC. Variable domain in full (rest from reference TRBV15 and TRBJ1-2): DAMVIQNPRYQVTQFGKPVTLSCSQTLNHNVMYWYQQKSSQAPKLLFHYYDKDFNNEADTPDNFQSRRPNTSFCFLDIRSPGLGDTAMYLCATSREGGTLGYTFGSGTRLTVV.

This clonotype was observed at least ten times. This chain links TRBV5-1 with TRBJ1-1; no reliable D call. This CDR3 is 14 amino acids long. The germline gives CDR1 SGHRS, CDR2 YFSETQ. The V gene lost 4 bases and the J gene lost 0 bases, with 10 bases spanning the gap. The CDR3 DNA follows: TGCGCCAGCAGCCTAGAGAACGTGAACACTGAAGCTTTCTTT. Amino acids: CASSLENVNTEAFF.

The rearrangement links TRBV2 to TRBJ1-2; D is uncertain. The V gene lost 5 bases and the J gene lost 8 bases, with 9 bases spanning the gap. Germline CDR1 and CDR2: SNHLY and FYNNEI. The CDR3 is made up of 11 amino acids. CDR3 DNA sequence: TGTGCCAGCAGTCCCGAATTAGGCTACACCTTC. This codes for CASSPELGYTF.

The rearrangement uses TRBV20-1 and TRBJ1-1; 7 bases line up with TRBD1. There are 13 residues in the CDR3. Germline V gives CDR1 DFQATT, CDR2 SNEGSKA (reference sequence). The ends lost 6 bases at V and 7 bases at J; junction bases unmatched: 11. This CDR3 reads CSAPGQNPDEAFF. CDR3 in DNA: TGCAGTGCCCCGGGACAGAACCCAGATGAAGCTTTCTTT.

Only a few counts were recorded for this clonotype. The chain employs TRBV4-1 and TRBJ1-1; 11 bases are a match to TRBD1. This CDR3 spans 17 amino acids. Germline V lookup: CDR1 MGHRA, CDR2 YSYEKL. After removal of 2 bases from V and 4 bases from J, the junction contained 9 bases not matched to a gene. The CDR3 DNA follows: TGCGCCAGCAGCCAACCCCGGACAGGGGGCGGGAGCACTGAAGCTTTCTTT. It is translated as CASSQPRTGGGSTEAFF.

This clonotype was observed at least ten times. The chain uses TRBV10-3 and TRBJ1-2; unclear D gene. The CDR3 covers 13 residues. V dropped 9 bases and J dropped 4 bases, with 15 bases sitting between them. In germline, CDR1 is ENHRY, CDR2 SYGVKD. Here the CDR3 reads CAISSQRAYGYTF. CDR3 DNA sequence: TGTGCCATTTCGTCCCAAAGGGCCTATGGCTACACCTTC.

Many counts were recorded for this clonotype. The chain links TRBV20-1 to TRBJ2-3, with 13 bases matching TRBD2. The CDR3 is 17 amino acids. Per germline, CDR1 DFQATT and CDR2 SNEGSKA (reference sequence). The J segment lost 1 base and the V segment lost 6 bases, leaving 10 bases of the junction unmatched. The CDR3 region has the DNA TGCAGTGCGACTCCGGGACTAGCGGGGCGGGGCACAGATACGCAGTATTTT. Protein product: CSATPGLAGRGTDTQYF.

J is TRBJ1-2 and V is TRBV5-1, with TRBD1 identical over 7 bases. Germline-derived CDR1 and CDR2 are SGHRS and YFSETQ. This CDR3 is 13 amino acids long. The ends lost 4 bases at V and 5 bases at J; junction bases unmatched: 5. The CDR3 protein is CASSEGGAYGYTF. Written as DNA, the CDR3 is TGCGCCAGCAGCGAAGGGGGCGCATATGGCTACACCTTC.

This clonotype was observed at least ten times. V and J are TRBV28 and TRBJ2-5; D is ambiguous. CDR1 and CDR2 from the germline V gene are MDHEN and SYDVKM. V lost 1 base and J lost 4, with 7 bases in between. The CDR3 has 13 amino acids. CDR3 DNA: TGTGCCAGCAGTTTATCCTCGGCAGAGACCCAGTACTTC. Amino acid sequence: CASSLSSAETQYF.

This clonotype came up many times. The chain uses TRBV7-2 and TRBJ1-4, with 10 nucleotides matching TRBD1. Losses at the gene ends were 6 bases for V and 6 bases for J; bases not matched to a gene: 4. Germline CDR1 is SGHTA and CDR2 is FQGNSA. The CDR3 is made up of 14 amino acids. CDR3 nucleotides: TGTGCCAGCAGTCGGGACAGGGGTCATGAAAAACTGTTTTTT. Amino acids: CASSRDRGHEKLFF.

There are many counts of this clonotype. This chain joins TRBV5-5 and TRBJ2-1; D call uncertain. The CDR3 has 12 amino acids. The V gene lost 4 bases and the J gene lost 10 bases, with 12 bases spanning the gap. From germline, CDR1 is SGHKS and CDR2 YYEKEE (reference sequence). The CDR3 bases are TGTGCCAGCAGCCTCCCCCCGGCCGAGCAGTTCTTC. It encodes CASSLPPAEQFF.

The sample holds many counts of this clonotype. J is TRBJ2-3 and V is TRBV9; the D call may be TRBD1 or TRBD2 (5 bases each). The CDR3 sequence is 12 residues long. Germline-derived CDR1 and CDR2 are SGDLS and YYNGEE. V was cut by 0 bases and J by 6 bases, with 5 bases left in between. The CDR3 spells CASSVGGDTQYF. The CDR3 nucleotides read TGTGCCAGCAGCGTAGGGGGGGATACGCAGTATTTT.

This clonotype was detected many times. The chain links TRBV4-3 to TRBJ1-2, with D uncertain. Looked up from germline, CDR1 is LGHNA and CDR2 is YSLEER. V was trimmed by 0 bases and J by 5 bases, leaving 13 bases between them. This CDR3 region has 15 residues. The CDR3 nucleotides read TGCGCCAGCAGCCAAGAGGCCGCGACCCTATATGGCTACACCTTC. It is translated as CASSQEAATLYGYTF.

This chain joins TRBV6-5 and TRBJ1-2, with no clear D. The V end lost 2 bases, the J end lost 8 bases, and 9 bases lay between the germline ends. This CDR3 spans 12 amino acids. Germline assignment: CDR1 MNHEY and CDR2 SVGAGI. CDR3 loop: CASSYALGGYTF. As DNA, the CDR3 is TGTGCCAGCAGTTACGCCTTGGGAGGCTACACCTTC.

This clonotype was seen a few times. This sequence joins TRBV2 and TRBJ2-3; perhaps TRBD1 as D (6 bases). The germline gives CDR1 SNHLY, CDR2 FYNNEI. This CDR3 is built from 13 residues. V was pared by 6 bases and J by 5 bases, with 12 bases between. The CDR3 coding sequence is TGTGCCAGCAGCGTAGACAGGCTAGATACGCAGTATTTT. Translation: CASSVDRLDTQYF.

The sample holds many counts of this clonotype. V gene TRBV7-9 combines with J gene TRBJ2-7; the D gene is possibly TRBD1 (6 bases). With 10 bases removed from V and 7 bases from J, the gap between germline ends came to 23 bases. Per germline, CDR1 SEHNR and CDR2 FQNEAQ (reference sequence). The CDR3 sequence is 14 residues long. Here the CDR3 DNA reads TGTGCCAACCCTTGGGGACATTCGACTTGGGAGCAGTACTTC. It encodes CANPWGHSTWEQYF.

Ten or more counts support this clonotype. The chain combines TRBV20-1 with TRBJ2-3, with D uncertain. Germline CDR1 DFQATT, CDR2 SNEGSKA (reference sequence). With 0 bases removed from V and 3 bases from J, the gap between germline ends came to 7 bases. CDR3 length equals 13 residues. Here the CDR3 reads CSARDIGTDTQYF. The CDR3 DNA sequence: TGCAGTGCTAGAGATATCGGAACAGATACGCAGTATTTT.